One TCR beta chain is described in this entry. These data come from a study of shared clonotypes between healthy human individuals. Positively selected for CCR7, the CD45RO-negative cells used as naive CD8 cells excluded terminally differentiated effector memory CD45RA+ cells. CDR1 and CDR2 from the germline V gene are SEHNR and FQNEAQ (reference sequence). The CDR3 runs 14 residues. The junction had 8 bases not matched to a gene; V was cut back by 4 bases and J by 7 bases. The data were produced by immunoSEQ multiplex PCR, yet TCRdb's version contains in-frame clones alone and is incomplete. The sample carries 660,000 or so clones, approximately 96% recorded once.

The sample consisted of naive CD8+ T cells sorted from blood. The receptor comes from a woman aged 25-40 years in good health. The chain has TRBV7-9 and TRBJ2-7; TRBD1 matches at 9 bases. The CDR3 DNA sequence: TGTGCCAGCAGCTGGGACAGGGCGATGGAGGAGCAGTACTTC. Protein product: CASSWDRAMEEQYF. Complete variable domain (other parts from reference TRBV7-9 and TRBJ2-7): DTGVSQNPRHKITKRGQNVTFRCDPISEHNRLYWYRQTLGQGPEFLTYFQNEAQLEKSRLLSDRFSAERPKGSFSTLEIQRTEQGDSAMYLCASSWDRAMEEQYFGPGTRLTVT.